A single sample is the source of the 13 T cell receptor beta chains below, sequenced in a study of tumor-infiltrating lymphocytes in primary liver carcinoma. cDNA specific to TCR beta was made from around 470 ng of total RNA, with a constant-region primer employed for priming. Sequencing libraries for TCR beta derived from three nested multiplex PCR rounds that used slightly modified ARM-PCR. Investigators reported that the first two PCR rounds, at 9 to 11 cycles each, used TRBV1-TRBV30 forward primers with a C-beta reverse primer. Each CDR3 protein is one row after TCRdb ran MiXCR on the multiplex PCR reads. The table lists 300,000 to 400,000 distinct CDR3 sequences, 50% to 70% of them singletons. The authors took blood RNA from unsorted whole blood and also extracted germline DNA. Sequencing was done on a sample of peripheral blood. The receptors shown here come from a man in his forties or fifties with primary liver carcinoma and hepatitis B virus infection.

This clonotype was recorded at least ten times. This sequence joins TRBV12-5 and TRBJ1-1; 7 positions agree with TRBD1. The CDR3 extends over 13 amino acids. Losses at the gene ends were 6 bases for V and 4 bases for J; bases not matched to a gene: 5. CDR1 and CDR2 (germline): LGHNT, FRNRAP. The CDR3 loop is CASGWDSLTEAFF. In DNA, the CDR3 is TGTGCTAGTGGATGGGACAGTCTCACTGAAGCTTTCTTT.

The rearrangement links TRBV5-1 to TRBJ2-2, with D hard to call. V was clipped by 4 bases and J by 5 bases, with 18 bases between them. The CDR3 is 16 residues long. In germline, CDR1 is SGHRS, CDR2 YFSETQ. The DNA for the CDR3 is TGCGCCAGCAGCGTTTTCGAAGTCCATCGAACCGGGGAGCTGTTTTTT. Protein: CASSVFEVHRTGELFF.

This clonotype was seen ten or more times. The chain is built from TRBV6-1 and TRBJ1-1; TRBD1 aligns across 7 bases. Germline V gene data show CDR1 as MNHNS and CDR2 as SASEGT. The V and J ends lost 7 bases and 0 bases, in that order; junction bases with no gene match: 11. The CDR3 extends over 16 amino acids. DNA of the CDR3: TGTGCCAGCACTCCCGGCCCAGGGGGTATGAACACTGAAGCTTTCTTT. Translated, it gives CASTPGPGGMNTEAFF.

Details on this clonotype: It may be a read error: a sequence one base away is much more abundant. The chain is built from TRBV6-5 and TRBJ2-7; a possible D gene is TRBD1 (6 bases). The ends were cut back, 6 bases at V and 2 bases at J, with 14 bases in the middle. Germline CDR1 is MNHEY and CDR2 is SVGAGI. This CDR3 spans 14 amino acids. CDR3 DNA: TGTGCCAGCAGGCGAGGGACATGCGCCTACGAGCAGTACTTC. It codes for CASRRGTCAYEQYF.

With regard to this clonotype: One junction end disagrees with the germline gene, perhaps due to a read error. This rearrangement joins TRBV11-1 to TRBJ1-2; D remains ambiguous. The germline V gene encodes CDR1 SGHAT and CDR2 FQDESV (reference sequence). The CDR3 totals 13 residues. The chain's CDR3 is CASSLSSNYGYTF. The DNA of the CDR3 is TGTGCCAGTAGCTTAAGCTCTAACTATGGCTACACCTTC. Full variable domain (rest looked up from reference TRBV11-1 and TRBJ1-2): EAEVAQSPRYKITEKSQAVAFWCDPISGHATLYWYRQILGQGPELLVQFQDESVVDDSQLPKDRFSAERLKGVDSTLKIQPAELGDSAMYLCASSLSSNYGYTFGSGTRLTVV.

This clonotype was observed a single time. The CDR3 does not close with the conserved phenylalanine or tryptophan, likely indicating a read error. The chain couples TRBV29-1 to TRBJ2-1; D gene ambiguous. CDR3 length: 11 residues. The germline V gene has CDR1 SQVTM and CDR2 ANQGSEA. CDR3 bases: TGCCGCGTTCCTCGTGGGAATGAGCAGTTCTCC. Translating gives CRVPRGNEQFS.

The chain recombines TRBV5-1 with TRBJ2-7; a weak D match, TRBD1 (6 bases). Germline CDR1 SGHRS, CDR2 YFSETQ. V lost 5 bases to trimming and J lost 5 bases, with 14 bases between them. CDR3 size: 13 residues. The CDR3 region has the DNA TGCGCCAGCAGAAGTGACAGGTACGACGAGCAGTACTTC. It is translated as CASRSDRYDEQYF.

V and J are TRBV6-4 and TRBJ2-3; 7 bases line up with TRBD2. The length of the CDR3 is 16 residues. Trimming at V came to 5 bases and at J to 4 bases, leaving 12 bases not matched to a gene. Germline lookup yields CDR1 MRHNA and CDR2 SNTAGT. The CDR3 nucleotides are TGTGCCAGCAGTCCTCTAGCGGAAGGCAGCCCAGATACGCAGTATTTT. Its translation: CASSPLAEGSPDTQYF.

This clonotype was recorded many times. J is TRBJ2-1 and V is TRBV5-6; 16 bases are shared with TRBD2. The CDR3 is made up of 19 amino acids. From germline, CDR1 is SGHDT and CDR2 YYEEEE. Trimming removed 4 bases from V and 4 bases from J; junction bases left unmatched: 11. CDR3 region: CASSQPGLAGGPEYNEQFF. The CDR3 DNA sequence: TGTGCCAGCAGCCAGCCGGGACTAGCGGGAGGGCCGGAATACAATGAGCAGTTCTTC.

The table lists this clonotype with a few counts. J is TRBJ2-7 and V is TRBV7-9; D is perhaps TRBD2 (6 bases). CDR3 size: 13 residues. Trimming took 0 bases from V and 7 from J, leaving 10 bases between them. In germline, CDR1 is SEHNR, CDR2 FQNEAQ (reference sequence). The CDR3 loop reads CASSLARGREQYF. The CDR3 DNA is TGTGCCAGCAGCTTAGCGCGGGGAAGGGAGCAGTACTTC.

The chain has TRBV12-3 or TRBV12-4 and TRBJ2-5; 10 nucleotides match TRBD2. The CDR3 covers 16 residues. V was pared by 5 bases and J by 3 bases, with 9 bases of the junction left unmatched. The CDR3 loop reads CASSPPGLASKETQYF. The CDR3 DNA follows: TGTGCCAGCAGTCCTCCGGGACTAGCGAGTAAAGAGACCCAGTACTTC.

For this clonotype: Just one base apart from a much larger clone, this may be a read error. This rearrangement joins TRBV6-1 to TRBJ2-2; maybe TRBD1 (5 bases). This CDR3 has 16 amino acids. Germline CDR1 reads MNHNS; CDR2 reads SASEGT. With 3 bases removed from V and 6 bases from J, the gap between germline ends came to 17 bases. CDR3 nucleotide sequence: TGTGCCAGCAGTGACCTCGGACATGGCGATTCCGGGGAGCTGTTTTTT. Its protein is CASSDLGHGDSGELFF.

For this clonotype: This may stem from a read error, because a much larger clone lies one nucleotide away. This chain links TRBV4-2 with TRBJ1-1; the D is unclear. The CDR3 consists of 14 residues. The V gene's germline CDR1 is LGHNA and CDR2 YNFKEQ. V lost 10 bases, J lost 1 base, and 16 bases lay in between. The CDR3 nucleotides are TGTGCCATCAACACACCTATCGGGAACACTGAAGCTTTCTTT. Its translation: CAINTPIGNTEAFF.